This TCR beta chain was documented in a study of blood T cell repertoires in COVID-19. Profiled with immunoSEQ multiplex PCR; TCRdb holds only in-frame clones, not every one. The sample contains some 200,000 clones, roughly 84% of which appear only once. In germline, CDR1 is SGHNT, CDR2 YYREEE (reference sequence). Trimming removed 3 bases at V and 3 bases at J, with 16 bases between. This CDR3 comprises 15 residues. Participant ages covered roughly 18 to 89 years across about two dozen US areas. This chain links TRBV5-4 with TRBJ2-7; D is possibly TRBD2 (6 bases). The receptor comes from a man aged 25-40 years in a cohort exposed to, infected with or recovered from COVID-19 (not recorded which). Material for sequencing was PBMCs or T cells enriched from blood (not recorded which). The CDR3: CASSSSTRSIYEQYF. The CDR3 DNA is TGTGCCAGCAGCTCTTCGACTAGATCTATCTACGAGCAGTACTTC.